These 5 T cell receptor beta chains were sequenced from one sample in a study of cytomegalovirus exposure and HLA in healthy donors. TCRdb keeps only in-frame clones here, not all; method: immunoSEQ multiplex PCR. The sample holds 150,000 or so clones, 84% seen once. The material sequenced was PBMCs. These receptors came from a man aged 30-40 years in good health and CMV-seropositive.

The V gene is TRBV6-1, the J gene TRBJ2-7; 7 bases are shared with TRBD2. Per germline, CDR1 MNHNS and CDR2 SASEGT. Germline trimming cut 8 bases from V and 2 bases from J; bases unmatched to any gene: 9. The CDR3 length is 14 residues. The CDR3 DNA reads TGTGCCAGCCGGGGCGGGAGTTCGACCTACGAGCAGTACTTC. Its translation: CASRGGSSTYEQYF.

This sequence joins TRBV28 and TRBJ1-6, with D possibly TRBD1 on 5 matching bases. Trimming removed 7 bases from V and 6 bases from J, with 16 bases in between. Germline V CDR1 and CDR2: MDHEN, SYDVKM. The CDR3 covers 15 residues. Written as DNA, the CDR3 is TGTGCCAGCACCCTTACGCCAGGGTTTAATTCACCCCTCCACTTT. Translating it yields CASTLTPGFNSPLHF.

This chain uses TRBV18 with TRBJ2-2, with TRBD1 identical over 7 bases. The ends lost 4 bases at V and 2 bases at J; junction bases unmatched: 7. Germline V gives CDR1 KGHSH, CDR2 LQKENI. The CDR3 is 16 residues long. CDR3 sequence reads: CASSQGQIQNTGELFF. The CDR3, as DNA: TGTGCCAGCTCACAGGGACAGATACAAAACACCGGGGAGCTGTTTTTT. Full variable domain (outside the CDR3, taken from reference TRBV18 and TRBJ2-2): NAGVMQNPRHLVRRRGQEARLRCSPMKGHSHVYWYRQLPEEGLKFMVYLQKENIIDESGMPKERFSAEFPKEGPSILRIQQVVRGDSAAYFCASSQGQIQNTGELFFGEGSRLTVL.

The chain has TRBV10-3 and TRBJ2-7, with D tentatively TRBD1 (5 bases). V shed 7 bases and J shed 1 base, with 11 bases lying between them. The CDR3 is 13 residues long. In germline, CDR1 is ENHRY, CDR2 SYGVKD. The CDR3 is CAITEQVSYEQYF. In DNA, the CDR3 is TGTGCCATCACCGAACAGGTTTCCTACGAGCAGTACTTC.

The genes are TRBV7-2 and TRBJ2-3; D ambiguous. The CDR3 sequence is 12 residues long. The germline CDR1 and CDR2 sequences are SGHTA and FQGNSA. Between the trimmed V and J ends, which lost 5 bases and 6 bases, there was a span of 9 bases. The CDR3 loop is CASSRPPDTQYF. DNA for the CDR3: TGTGCCAGCAGCCGTCCCCCCGATACGCAGTATTTT. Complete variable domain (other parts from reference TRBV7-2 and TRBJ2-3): GAGVSQSPSNKVTEKGKDVELRCDPISGHTALYWYRQSLGQGLEFLIYFQGNSAPDKSGLPSDRFSAERTGGSVSTLTIQRTQQEDSAVYLCASSRPPDTQYFGPGTRLTVL.